The clone carrying this T cell receptor (beta chain) was seen only a few times. Its target is unknown. The V segment lost 10 bases and the J segment 1 base; nucleotides outside the gene matches: 8. Germline V gene sequence: CDR1 LNHDA, CDR2 SQIVND (reference sequence). The CDR3 extends over 14 amino acids. This entry belongs to a study of OX40 agonist ivuxolimab in advanced cancers. Overall study results and limits: Expanded clones were, on average, more numerous among CD8+ T cells than CD4+.

Measured with immunoSEQ multiplex PCR; TCRdb has only the in-frame clones, and not every one. The sample includes about 59,000 clones, roughly nine tenths seen only once; the top ten take about 0.76%. This sequence joins TRBV19 and TRBJ2-7; 9 bases align to TRBD1. The specimen comprised CD4+ or CD8+ T cells sorted from blood, sampled in a trial of the OX40 agonist ivuxolimab. This clonotype was sampled from an adult with an advanced solid tumor such as melanoma, head and neck, liver or kidney cancer. CDR3 amino acids: CATFDRGKSYEQYF. In DNA, the CDR3 is TGTGCCACCTTCGACAGGGGGAAGTCCTACGAGCAGTACTTC.